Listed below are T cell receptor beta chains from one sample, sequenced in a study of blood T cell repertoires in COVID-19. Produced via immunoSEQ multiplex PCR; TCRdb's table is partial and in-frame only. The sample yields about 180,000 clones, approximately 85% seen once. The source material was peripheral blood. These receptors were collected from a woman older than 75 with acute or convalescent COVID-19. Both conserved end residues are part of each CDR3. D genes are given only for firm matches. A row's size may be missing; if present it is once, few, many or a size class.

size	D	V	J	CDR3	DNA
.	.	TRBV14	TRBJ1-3	CASSLRDTGNTIYF	TGTGCCAGCAGCCTTCGGGACACTGGAAACACCATATATTTT
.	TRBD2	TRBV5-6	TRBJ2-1	CASSPPGLAGGQGNEQFF	TGTGCCAGCAGCCCCCCAGGACTAGCGGGGGGGCAGGGAAATGAGCAGTTCTTC
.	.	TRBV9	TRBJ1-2	CASSVPDGGGGGYTF	TGTGCCAGCAGCGTACCGGATGGTGGTGGAGGCGGCTACACCTTC
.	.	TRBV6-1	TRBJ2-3	CASSLASTDTQYF	TGTGCCAGCAGTTTAGCTTCCACAGATACGCAGTATTTT
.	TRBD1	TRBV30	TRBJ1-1	CAWSPDRERAEAFF	TGTGCCTGGAGTCCCGACAGGGAACGGGCTGAAGCTTTCTTT
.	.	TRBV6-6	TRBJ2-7	CASSSARVGEQYF	TGTGCCAGCAGTTCGGCCAGGGTCGGGGAGCAGTACTTC
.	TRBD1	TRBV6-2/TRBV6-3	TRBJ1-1	CASSQGAEAFF	TGTGCCAGCAGTCAGGGGGCTGAAGCTTTCTTT
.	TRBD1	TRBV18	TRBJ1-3	CASSPTGQGSGNTIYF	TGTGCCAGCTCACCAACGGGACAGGGCTCTGGAAACACCATATATTTT
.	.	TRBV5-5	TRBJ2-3	CASSINHRVGGTDTQYF	TGTGCCAGCAGCATCAACCACAGGGTGGGGGGCACAGATACGCAGTATTTT
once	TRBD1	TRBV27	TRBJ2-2	CASSSHRGQNTGELFF	TGTGCCAGCAGTTCACACAGGGGGCAGAACACCGGGGAGCTGTTTTTT
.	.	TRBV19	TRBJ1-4	CASSKLRFGEKLFF	TGTGCCAGTAGTAAGCTCCGGTTTGGTGAAAAACTGTTTTTT
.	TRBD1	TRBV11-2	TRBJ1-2	CASSPDRGYYGYTF	TGTGCCAGCAGCCCAGACAGGGGGTACTATGGCTACACCTTC
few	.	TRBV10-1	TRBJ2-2	CASSGGTRELFF	TGCGCCAGCAGTGGCGGGACCCGGGAGCTGTTTTTT
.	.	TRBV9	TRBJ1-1	CASGNTPNTEAFF	TGTGCCAGCGGCAACACCCCAAACACTGAAGCTTTCTTT
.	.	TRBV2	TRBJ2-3	CASSEGAGLSTDTQYF	TGTGCCAGCAGTGAAGGGGCAGGGCTGAGCACAGATACGCAGTATTTT
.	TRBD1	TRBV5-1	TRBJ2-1	CASSFGWTGEYNEQFF	TGCGCCAGCAGCTTTGGGTGGACAGGGGAGTACAATGAGCAGTTCTTC
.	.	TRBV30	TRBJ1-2	CAWSVRGPGGSYGYTF	TGTGCCTGGAGTGTGAGAGGGCCTGGCGGATCCTATGGCTACACCTTC
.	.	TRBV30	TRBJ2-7	CAWTFGRGQYEQYF	TGTGCCTGGACTTTCGGGCGGGGGCAATACGAGCAGTACTTC
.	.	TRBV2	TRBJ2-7	CASTDSILYEQYF	TGTGCCAGCACGGACAGTATTCTCTACGAGCAGTACTTC
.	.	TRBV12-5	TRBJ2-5	CASGLSGTQYF	TGTGCTAGTGGTCTCTCGGGGACCCAGTACTTC
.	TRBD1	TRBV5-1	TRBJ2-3	CASRTGSTDTQYF	TGCGCCAGCCGGACAGGGAGCACAGATACGCAGTATTTT
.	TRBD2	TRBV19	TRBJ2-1	CASSIDLLTGLRNEQFF	TGTGCCAGTAGTATAGATCTCCTTACGGGACTAAGGAATGAGCAGTTCTTC
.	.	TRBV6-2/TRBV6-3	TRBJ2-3	CASSKKQGTSTDTQYF	TGTGCCAGCAGTAAGAAACAGGGGACTAGCACAGATACGCAGTATTTT
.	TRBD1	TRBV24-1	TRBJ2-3	CATSAGGGQGAGDTQYF	TGTGCCACCAGTGCCGGAGGGGGGCAGGGGGCGGGAGATACGCAGTATTTT
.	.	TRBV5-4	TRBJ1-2	CASSLYPGGYTF	TGTGCCAGCAGCTTGTATCCGGGGGGCTACACCTTC
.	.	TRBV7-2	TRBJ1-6	CASSLAGGGNNSPLHF	TGTGCCAGCAGCTTAGCGGGGGGAGGTAATAATTCACCCCTCCACTTT
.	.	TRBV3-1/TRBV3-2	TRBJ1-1	CASSQGRGSSEAFF	TGTGCCAGCAGCCAGGGACGGGGGAGTTCTGAAGCTTTCTTT
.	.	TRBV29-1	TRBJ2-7	CSVRGTGSRIYEQYF	TGCAGCGTGAGGGGGACGGGGTCCCGAATCTACGAGCAGTACTTC